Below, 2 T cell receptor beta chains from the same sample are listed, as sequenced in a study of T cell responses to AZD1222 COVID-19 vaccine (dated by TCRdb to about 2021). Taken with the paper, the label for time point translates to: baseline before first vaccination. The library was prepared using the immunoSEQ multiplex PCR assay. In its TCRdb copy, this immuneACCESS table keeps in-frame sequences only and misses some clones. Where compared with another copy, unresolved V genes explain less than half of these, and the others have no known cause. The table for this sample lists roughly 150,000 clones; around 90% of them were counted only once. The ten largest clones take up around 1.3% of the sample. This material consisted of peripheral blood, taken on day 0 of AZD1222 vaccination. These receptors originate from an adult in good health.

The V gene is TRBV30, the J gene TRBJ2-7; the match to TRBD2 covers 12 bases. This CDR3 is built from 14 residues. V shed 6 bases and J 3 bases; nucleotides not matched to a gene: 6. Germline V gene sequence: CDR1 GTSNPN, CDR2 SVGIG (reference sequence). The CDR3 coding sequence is TGTGCCTGCACGACTAGCGGGAGCTACTACGAGCAGTACTTC. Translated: CACTTSGSYYEQYF.

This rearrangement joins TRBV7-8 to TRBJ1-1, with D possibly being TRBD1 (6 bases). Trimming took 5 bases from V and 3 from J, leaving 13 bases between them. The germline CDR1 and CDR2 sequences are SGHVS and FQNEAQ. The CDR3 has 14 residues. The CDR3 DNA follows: TGTGCCAGCAGCCCCGGACAGCCCCACACTGAAGCTTTCTTT. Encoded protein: CASSPGQPHTEAFF.